A single T cell receptor beta chain is shown here with its context. From germline, CDR1 is MNHEY and CDR2 SMNVEV (reference sequence). This CDR3 spans 18 amino acids. V lost 5 bases, J lost 3 bases, and 13 bases stayed unmatched. This specimen comes from a study of blood T cell repertoires in COVID-19. Across the study: Donors in the United States, Italy and Spain gave samples during acute or convalescent COVID-19. The cDNA or gDNA used as material had been derived from T cells, B-cell-depleted T cells, or PBMCs.

Here immunoSEQ multiplex PCR was the method, and the copy in TCRdb shows in-frame clones only, minus some. The table includes more than 250,000 clones, around 88% detected once. The sequenced material came from PBMCs or T cells enriched from blood (not recorded which). V is TRBV27 and J is TRBJ2-1, with 10 bases lining up with TRBD2. The receptor was derived from a woman aged 40 to 50 who had recovered from COVID-19. For the CDR3, the DNA is TGTGCCAGCAGTGCTAGCGGGAGTCAGGTGTTGGGCTACAATGAGCAGTTCTTC. This sequence encodes CASSASGSQVLGYNEQFF.